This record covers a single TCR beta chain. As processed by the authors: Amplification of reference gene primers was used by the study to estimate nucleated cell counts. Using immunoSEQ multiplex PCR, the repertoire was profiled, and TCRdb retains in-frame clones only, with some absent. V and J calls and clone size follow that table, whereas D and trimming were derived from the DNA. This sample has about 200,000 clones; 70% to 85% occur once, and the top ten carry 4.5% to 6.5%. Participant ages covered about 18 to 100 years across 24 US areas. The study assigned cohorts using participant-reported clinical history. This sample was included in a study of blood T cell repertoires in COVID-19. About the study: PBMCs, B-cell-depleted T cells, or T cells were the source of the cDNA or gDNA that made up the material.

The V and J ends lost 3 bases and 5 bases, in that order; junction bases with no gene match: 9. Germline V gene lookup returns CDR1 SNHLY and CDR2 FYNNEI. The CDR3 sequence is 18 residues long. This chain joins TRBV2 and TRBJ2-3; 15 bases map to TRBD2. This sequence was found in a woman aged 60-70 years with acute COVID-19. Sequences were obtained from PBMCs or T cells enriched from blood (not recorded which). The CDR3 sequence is CASSDLPWTSGRVDTQYF. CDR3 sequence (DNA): TGTGCCAGCAGTGACCTTCCCTGGACTAGCGGGAGGGTAGATACGCAGTATTTT.